This T cell receptor beta chain was found in a study of monozygotic twins with cystic fibrosis. Study summary: Library input was 2.5 to 3.5 micrograms of fragmented DNA, with approximately 16 PCR cycles.

Notes on the study in general: Unrelated CF individuals shared fewer identical clonotypes than monozygotic CF twins. Shared CDR3 numbers were not associated with age, concordance or severity.

As concerns this clone: The antigen is undetermined.

Germline V gene lookup returns CDR1 LNHDA and CDR2 SQIVND (reference sequence). The CDR3 consists of 13 residues. J gave up 4 bases and V 9 bases, and 2 bases lay outside the gene matches. Profiled with immunoSEQ multiplex PCR; TCRdb holds only in-frame clones, not every one. The repertoire includes approximately 10,000 clones, approximately 99.4% of them detected once, and around 0.38% sits in the top ten. What was sequenced was blood. This sequence joins TRBV19 and TRBJ2-4; 11 bases agree with TRBD1. This clonotype was sampled from a young man with cystic fibrosis. The CDR3 loop is CASGQGAKNIQYF. The CDR3 DNA is TGTGCCAGCGGACAGGGGGCAAAAAACATTCAGTACTTC.